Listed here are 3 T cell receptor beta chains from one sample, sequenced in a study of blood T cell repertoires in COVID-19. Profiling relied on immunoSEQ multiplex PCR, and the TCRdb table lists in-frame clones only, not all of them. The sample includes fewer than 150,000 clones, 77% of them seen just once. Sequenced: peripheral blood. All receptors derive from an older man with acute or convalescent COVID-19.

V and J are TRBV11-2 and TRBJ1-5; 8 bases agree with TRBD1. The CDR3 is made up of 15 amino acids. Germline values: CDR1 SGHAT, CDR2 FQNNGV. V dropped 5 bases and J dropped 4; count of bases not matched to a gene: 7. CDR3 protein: CASSPGQGENQPQHF. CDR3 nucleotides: TGTGCCAGCAGCCCAGGACAGGGAGAGAATCAGCCCCAGCATTTT.

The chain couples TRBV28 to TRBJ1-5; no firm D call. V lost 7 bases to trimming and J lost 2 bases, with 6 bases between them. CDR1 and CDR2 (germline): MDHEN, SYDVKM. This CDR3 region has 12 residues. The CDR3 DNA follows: TGTGCCAGCAAGGAGGGCAATCAGCCCCAGCATTTT. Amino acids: CASKEGNQPQHF.

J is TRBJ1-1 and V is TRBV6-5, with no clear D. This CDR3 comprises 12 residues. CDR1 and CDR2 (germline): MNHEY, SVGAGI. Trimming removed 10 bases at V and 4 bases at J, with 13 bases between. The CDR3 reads CATKRSGTEAFF. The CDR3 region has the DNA TGTGCCACCAAGCGGAGCGGCACTGAAGCTTTCTTT.